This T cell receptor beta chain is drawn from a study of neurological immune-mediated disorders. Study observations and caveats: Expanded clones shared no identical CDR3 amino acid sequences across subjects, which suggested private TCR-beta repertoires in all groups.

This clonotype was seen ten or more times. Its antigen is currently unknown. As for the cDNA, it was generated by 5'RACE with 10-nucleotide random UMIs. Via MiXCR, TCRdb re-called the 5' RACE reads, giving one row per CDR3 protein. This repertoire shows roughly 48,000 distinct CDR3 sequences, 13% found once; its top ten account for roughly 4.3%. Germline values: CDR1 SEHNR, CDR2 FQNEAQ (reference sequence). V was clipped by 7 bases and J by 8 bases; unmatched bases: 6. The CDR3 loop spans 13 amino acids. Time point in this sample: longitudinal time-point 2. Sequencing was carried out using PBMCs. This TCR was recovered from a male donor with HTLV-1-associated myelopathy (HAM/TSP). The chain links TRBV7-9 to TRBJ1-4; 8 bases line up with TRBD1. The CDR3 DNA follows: TGTGCCAGCAAGACAGGGGTATCCGAAAAACTGTTTTTT. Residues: CASKTGVSEKLFF.